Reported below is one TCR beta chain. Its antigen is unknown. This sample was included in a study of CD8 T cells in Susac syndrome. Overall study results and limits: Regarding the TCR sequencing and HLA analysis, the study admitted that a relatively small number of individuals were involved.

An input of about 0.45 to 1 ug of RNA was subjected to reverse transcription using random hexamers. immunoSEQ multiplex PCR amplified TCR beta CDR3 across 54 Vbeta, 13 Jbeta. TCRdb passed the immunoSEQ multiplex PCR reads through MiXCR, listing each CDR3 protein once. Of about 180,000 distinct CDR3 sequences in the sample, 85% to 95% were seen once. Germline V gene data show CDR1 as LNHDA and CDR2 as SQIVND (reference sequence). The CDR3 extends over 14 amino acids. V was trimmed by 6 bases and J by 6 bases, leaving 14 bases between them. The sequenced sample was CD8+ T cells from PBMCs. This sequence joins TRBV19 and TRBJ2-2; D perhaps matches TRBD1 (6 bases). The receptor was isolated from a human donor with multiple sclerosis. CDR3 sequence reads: CASSPLQGAGELFF. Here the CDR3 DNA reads TGTGCCAGTAGCCCATTACAGGGTGCCGGGGAGCTGTTTTTT. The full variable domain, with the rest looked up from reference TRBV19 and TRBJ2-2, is DGGITQSPKYLFRKEGQNVTLSCEQNLNHDAMYWYRQDPGQGLRLIYYSQIVNDFQKGDIAEGYSVSREKKESFPLTVTSAQKNPTAFYLCASSPLQGAGELFFGEGSRLTVL.